Shown below are 2 T cell receptor beta chains from a single sample sequenced in a study of shared clonotypes between healthy human individuals. Sequencing used immunoSEQ multiplex PCR; TCRdb keeps in-frame clones, though not all of them. The table lists under 600,000 clones, about 96% of them singletons. Sequenced input: naive CD4+ T cells sorted from blood. The subset is: CD45RA+ positively selected. Receptor source: a young woman in good health.

The CDR3 protein is CASSLGSGAEAFF. The CDR3 nucleotides are TGTGCCAGCAGTTTGGGGAGCGGGGCTGAAGCTTTCTTT. This chain connects TRBV28 to TRBJ1-1; the D is unclear. CDR1 and CDR2 from the germline V gene are MDHEN and SYDVKM. The ends were cut back, 3 bases at V and 6 bases at J, with 11 bases in the middle. This CDR3 has 13 amino acids.

This chain links TRBV10-1 with TRBJ1-2, with a possible D match to TRBD1 (6 bases). The CDR3 is made up of 16 amino acids. V lost 7 bases and J lost 3, with 21 bases in between. Germline values: CDR1 WNHNN, CDR2 SYGVQD (reference sequence). DNA of the CDR3: TGCGCCAGCAATATAATTAGGACAGCGTACTACTATGGCTACACCTTC. This codes for CASNIIRTAYYYGYTF.